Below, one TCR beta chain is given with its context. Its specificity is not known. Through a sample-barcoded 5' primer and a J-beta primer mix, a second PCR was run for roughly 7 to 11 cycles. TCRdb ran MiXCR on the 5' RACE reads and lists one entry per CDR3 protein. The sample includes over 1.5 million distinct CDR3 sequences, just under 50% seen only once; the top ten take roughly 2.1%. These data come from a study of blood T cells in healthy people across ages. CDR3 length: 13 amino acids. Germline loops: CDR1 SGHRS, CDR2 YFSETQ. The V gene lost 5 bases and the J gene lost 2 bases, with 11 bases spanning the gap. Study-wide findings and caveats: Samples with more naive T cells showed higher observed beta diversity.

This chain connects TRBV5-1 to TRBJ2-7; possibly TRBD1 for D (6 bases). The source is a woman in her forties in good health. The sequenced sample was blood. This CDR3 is CASSWDNTYEQYF. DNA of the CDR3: TGCGCCAGCAGTTGGGACAATACCTACGAGCAGTACTTC.